The 31 T cell receptor beta chains listed next were all sequenced from one sample in a study of beta chain features in type 1 diabetes. No antigens are known for them. All of the isolated RNA was reverse transcribed, so expressed TCRB transcripts were sequenced. Measured with immunoSEQ multiplex PCR; TCRdb has only the in-frame clones, and not every one. The sample shows about 240,000 clones, about 14% of them seen only once. General study results and limits: All four CD4+ subsets from Type 1 diabetes patients carried moderately but significantly shorter TCRB CDR3s.

Input material: naive CD4+ T cells from blood. The origin of the receptors is a man aged 25 to 40 with type 1 diabetes.

As DNA, the CDR3 is TGTGCCAGCAGTAATCAACAGGGGGAAGCTTTCTTT. Residues: CASSNQQGEAFF. The rearrangement uses TRBV6-5 and TRBJ1-1; 7 positions match TRBD1. Germline CDR1 MNHEY, CDR2 SVGAGI. The CDR3 is 12 amino acids. The J segment lost 8 bases and the V segment lost 5 bases, leaving 5 bases of the junction unmatched.

The chain links TRBV11-2 to TRBJ2-6; the D gene is possibly TRBD1 (6 bases). Trimming left V 3 bases short and J 4 bases short, with 19 bases between. The CDR3 spans 18 residues. Germline loops: CDR1 SGHAT, CDR2 FQNNGV. CDR3 in DNA: TGTGCCAGCAGCTTTAGCGTTCCCAGGGGAGCAGGGGCCAACGTCCTGACTTTC. Its protein is CASSFSVPRGAGANVLTF. The variable domain in full, completed from reference TRBV11-2 and TRBJ2-6, reads EAGVAQSPRYKIIEKRQSVAFWCNPISGHATLYWYQQILGQGPKLLIQFQNNGVVDDSQLPKDRFSAERLKGVDSTLKIQPAKLEDSAVYLCASSFSVPRGAGANVLTFGAGSRLTVL.

This clone was observed a few times. This chain links TRBV18 with TRBJ1-1, with D perhaps matching TRBD1 (6 bases). Looked up from germline, CDR1 is KGHSH and CDR2 is LQKENI. Trimming stripped 2 bases from V and 10 bases from J, with 17 bases between. The CDR3 length is 14 residues. The CDR3 DNA reads TGTGCCAGCTCACCAAACAGGGACCTAGATGGAGCTTTCTTT. As protein: CASSPNRDLDGAFF.

A few counts support this clone. The chain recombines TRBV9 with TRBJ2-7; 7 bases match TRBD1. V was clipped by 3 bases and J by 7 bases; unmatched bases: 13. The CDR3 has 15 amino acids. Germline CDR1 and CDR2: SGDLS and YYNGEE. DNA of the CDR3: TGTGCCAGCAGCGAAACCGCCTACAGGGGCGAGGAGCAGTACTTC. This sequence encodes CASSETAYRGEEQYF.

The chain combines TRBV5-1 with TRBJ2-5, with 8 bases that match TRBD1. CDR1 is SGHRS, CDR2 YFSETQ, per germline. The CDR3 has 16 residues. V shed 2 bases, J shed 4 bases, and the junction held 10 bases outside the gene matches. CDR3 DNA: TGCGCCAGCAGCTTTCGGCAGGGGGCGAACGGAGAGACCCAGTACTTC. Translated: CASSFRQGANGETQYF. The whole variable domain, remainder taken from reference TRBV5-1 and TRBJ2-5, is KAGVTQTPRYLIKTRGQQVTLSCSPISGHRSVSWYQQTPGQGLQFLFEYFSETQRNKGNFPGRFSGRQFSNSRSEMNVSTLELGDSALYLCASSFRQGANGETQYFGPGTRLLVL.

This clone showed up just a few times. This chain connects TRBV7-9 to TRBJ2-3; D may be TRBD1 (5 bases). This CDR3 is 14 amino acids long. V lost 1 base, J lost 2 bases, and 7 bases lay in between. From germline, CDR1 is SEHNR and CDR2 FQNEAQ (reference sequence). This CDR3 reads CASSLEGNTDTQYF. In nucleotides, the CDR3 is TGTGCCAGCAGCTTAGAGGGGAACACAGATACGCAGTATTTT.

This clone appeared a single time. V and J are TRBV27 and TRBJ1-1, with D perhaps matching TRBD1 (5 bases). Looked up from germline, CDR1 is MNHEY and CDR2 is SMNVEV (reference sequence). V dropped 3 bases and J dropped 6 bases, with 14 bases sitting between them. CDR3 length: 14 amino acids. DNA of the CDR3: TGTGCCAGCAGTTTGGGGCTCAGCTCTGCTGAAGCTTTCTTT. This translates into CASSLGLSSAEAFF.

The CDR3: CASRRAGGTDTQYF. CDR3 DNA: TGTGCCAGCAGGAGGGCAGGGGGCACAGATACGCAGTATTTT. The V call is TRBV25-1, the J call TRBJ2-3; maybe TRBD1 (6 bases). This CDR3 comprises 14 residues. V lost 6 bases and J 1 base, leaving 11 bases between the germline ends. Germline loops: CDR1 MGHDK, CDR2 SYGVNS.

In its sample, this clone was seen a few times. V and J are TRBV11-2 and TRBJ1-1; D perhaps matches TRBD1 (6 bases). CDR1 SGHAT and CDR2 FQNNGV come from the germline V gene. The CDR3 contains 14 residues. V lost 4 bases to trimming and J lost 1 base, with 10 bases between them. CDR3 region: CASSSDRWNTEAFF. The CDR3 region has the DNA TGTGCCAGCAGCTCAGACAGGTGGAACACTGAAGCTTTCTTT.

This chain links TRBV19 with TRBJ2-5; 8 bases line up with TRBD1. The germline CDR1 and CDR2 sequences are LNHDA and SQIVND (reference sequence). The trim removed 6 bases at V and 9 bases at J, leaving 9 bases unmatched. The CDR3 extends over 13 amino acids. CDR3 region: CASRGQGPGAQYF. DNA of the CDR3: TGTGCCAGTAGAGGACAGGGCCCGGGGGCCCAGTACTTC.

Concerning this clone itself: Other DNA sequences in the sample encode the same CDR3. This chain uses TRBV9 with TRBJ1-2, with D uncertain. This CDR3 comprises 12 residues. The V and J ends lost 1 base and 4 bases respectively, with 5 bases between them. The germline V gene encodes CDR1 SGDLS and CDR2 YYNGEE. The CDR3 loop is CASSVPSYGYTF. The CDR3 DNA reads as TGTGCCAGCAGCGTACCCAGCTATGGCTACACCTTC. Drawing the rest from reference TRBV9 and TRBJ1-2, the complete variable domain is DSGVTQTPKHLITATGQRVTLRCSPRSGDLSVYWYQQSLDQGLQFLIQYYNGEERAKGNILERFSAQQFPDLHSELNLSSLELGDSALYFCASSVPSYGYTFGSGTRLTVV.

This clone was seen a few times. The genes are TRBV30 and TRBJ2-7, with unresolved D. Per germline, CDR1 GTSNPN and CDR2 SVGIG (reference sequence). V gave up 0 bases and J gave up 1 base, with 13 bases separating them. This CDR3 has 15 residues. The CDR3 coding sequence is TGTGCCTGGAGTGTAACCCTAGGTTATTCCTACGAGCAGTACTTC. It translates to CAWSVTLGYSYEQYF.

The chain recombines TRBV4-1 with TRBJ2-1; 8 nucleotides match TRBD2. This CDR3 contains 15 residues. After removal of 1 base from V and 12 bases from J, the junction contained 11 bases not matched to a gene. CDR1 is MGHRA and CDR2 is YSYEKL in the germline V gene. CDR3 DNA: TGCGCCAGCAGCCAAGGACTAGCGCCCCTTCCTACGCAGTTCTTC. This gives the protein CASSQGLAPLPTQFF.

The gene calls are TRBV19 and TRBJ2-5; possibly TRBD1 for D (6 bases). The V gene lost 5 bases and the J gene lost 3 bases, with 10 bases spanning the gap. Germline-derived CDR1 and CDR2 are LNHDA and SQIVND (reference sequence). CDR3 length: 13 amino acids. CDR3 nucleotides: TGTGCCAGTAGTGGACAGCTAAAAGAGACCCAGTACTTC. Translation: CASSGQLKETQYF.

The chain links TRBV30 to TRBJ1-5; 7 bases are a match to TRBD1. This CDR3 has 15 amino acids. Germline-derived CDR1 and CDR2 are GTSNPN and SVGIG (reference sequence). J lost 2 bases, V lost 3 bases, and 7 bases had no gene match. The CDR3: CAWSTGTAGNQPQHF. CDR3 nucleotides: TGTGCCTGGAGCACCGGGACAGCCGGCAATCAGCCCCAGCATTTT.

The V call is TRBV6-5, the J call TRBJ2-7; D might be TRBD2 (6 bases). V was trimmed by 5 bases and J by 6 bases, leaving 11 bases between them. CDR1 is MNHEY, CDR2 SVGAGI, per germline. CDR3 length: 12 amino acids. The CDR3 loop is CASSRTSLEQYF. DNA for the CDR3: TGTGCCAGCAGTCGCACTAGCCTCGAGCAGTACTTC.

The sample holds a few counts of this clone. The V call is TRBV6-4, the J call TRBJ2-1; D is ambiguous. This CDR3 spans 15 amino acids. V lost 8 bases and J lost 9, with 23 bases in between. CDR1 and CDR2 (germline): MRHNA, SNTAGT. The CDR3 loop reads CASGKIPPRGTEQFF. In DNA form, the CDR3 reads TGTGCCAGCGGAAAGATCCCACCAAGAGGTACTGAGCAGTTCTTC.

This clone occurred a few times. The genes are TRBV7-9 and TRBJ1-2; D gene ambiguous. V lost 2 bases to trimming and J lost 7 bases, with 8 bases between them. CDR3 size: 12 residues. From germline, CDR1 is SEHNR and CDR2 FQNEAQ (reference sequence). The CDR3 DNA sequence: TGTGCCAGCAGCTTAATCAGTGGTGGCTACACCTTC. This sequence encodes CASSLISGGYTF.

This chain connects TRBV5-1 to TRBJ2-2, with D hard to call. Looked up from germline, CDR1 is SGHRS and CDR2 is YFSETQ. The length of the CDR3 is 14 residues. V lost 4 bases, J lost 6 bases, and 13 bases lay in between. The CDR3, as DNA: TGCGCCAGCAGCGCCATAGCCCCTCCCGGGGAGCTGTTTTTT. Translated: CASSAIAPPGELFF.

The V gene is TRBV6-6, the J gene TRBJ2-1; 7 nucleotides align to TRBD1. This CDR3 has 13 amino acids. The V segment lost 5 bases and the J segment 8 bases; nucleotides outside the gene matches: 6. Per germline, CDR1 MNHNY and CDR2 SVGAGI (reference sequence). The CDR3 reads CASSPQGRDEQFF. Here the CDR3 DNA reads TGTGCCAGCAGTCCACAGGGGCGGGATGAGCAGTTCTTC.

This clone was recorded a few times. The chain carries TRBV5-4 and TRBJ1-5, with TRBD1 matching over 8 bases. The CDR3 is made up of 14 amino acids. Per the germline V gene, CDR1 is SGHNT and CDR2 is YYREEE (reference sequence). V shed 4 bases and J 4 bases; nucleotides not matched to a gene: 4. CDR3 DNA: TGTGCCAGCAGCATGGACAGGGTAAATCAGCCCCAGCATTTT. Its protein is CASSMDRVNQPQHF.

This clone turned up a few times. This chain joins TRBV6-1 and TRBJ2-3; D possibly corresponds to TRBD2 (6 bases). The CDR3 runs to 13 residues. The germline V gene has CDR1 MNHNS and CDR2 SASEGT. V shed 8 bases and J shed 3 bases, with 12 bases lying between them. CDR3 protein: CASRPEGTDTQYF. CDR3 in DNA: TGTGCCAGCCGCCCGGAGGGGACAGATACGCAGTATTTT.

Only a few counts were recorded for this clone. The rearrangement links TRBV2 to TRBJ2-5; the D gene is possibly TRBD1 (6 bases). V lost 5 bases and J lost 3, with 13 bases in between. The germline V gene has CDR1 SNHLY and CDR2 FYNNEI. This CDR3 region has 14 residues. This CDR3 reads CASSSRQVKETQYF. The CDR3 DNA sequence: TGTGCCAGCAGTTCCAGACAGGTGAAAGAGACCCAGTACTTC.

This clone came up a few times. The genes are TRBV6-6 and TRBJ1-4; 7 bases are a match to TRBD1. The CDR3 has 15 amino acids. The germline CDR1 and CDR2 sequences are MNHNY and SVGAGI (reference sequence). The junction had 10 bases not matched to a gene; V was cut back by 0 bases and J by 12 bases. The CDR3 bases are TGTGCCAGCAGTTACTCGAGGGACAGAGGCGGGGAACTGTTTTTT. It is translated as CASSYSRDRGGELFF.

This clone was recorded a few times. The J gene is TRBJ2-2, the V gene TRBV15; 9 bases are shared with TRBD1. Losses at the gene ends were 4 bases for V and 4 bases for J; bases not matched to a gene: 4. CDR1 is LNHNV, CDR2 YYDKDF, per germline (reference sequence). CDR3 size: 15 residues. In DNA form, the CDR3 reads TGTGCCACCAGCATCGGGGGACAGGGCACCGGGGAGCTGTTTTTT. Protein sequence: CATSIGGQGTGELFF.

This clone was counted only a few times. V is TRBV2 and J is TRBJ2-5; TRBD1 matches 9 bases. CDR1 and CDR2 from the germline V gene are SNHLY and FYNNEI. With 7 bases clipped from V and 1 base from J, the junction kept 4 bases outside the gene matches. CDR3 size: 14 residues. The CDR3 protein is CASILTGGQETQYF. The CDR3 bases are TGTGCCAGCATCCTGACAGGGGGCCAAGAGACCCAGTACTTC. Drawing the rest from reference TRBV2 and TRBJ2-5, the complete variable domain is EPEVTQTPSHQVTQMGQEVILRCVPISNHLYFYWYRQILGQKVEFLVSFYNNEISEKSEIFDDQFSVERPDGSNFTLKIRSTKLEDSAMYFCASILTGGQETQYFGPGTRLLVL.

The rearrangement uses TRBV5-4 and TRBJ1-1, with TRBD1 matching over 9 bases. J was trimmed by 5 bases and V by 4 bases; bases with no gene match: 12. Per the germline V gene, CDR1 is SGHNT and CDR2 is YYREEE (reference sequence). CDR3 length: 16 residues. The CDR3 DNA is TGTGCCAGCAGCGGATTACAGGGGGCTCCTGGAACTGAAGCTTTCTTT. The encoded protein is CASSGLQGAPGTEAFF.

The V and J genes are TRBV2 and TRBJ1-5, with 8 bases identical to TRBD1. The V gene end was trimmed by 5 bases and the J gene end by 5 bases; junction bases not matched to a gene: 5. This CDR3 comprises 14 residues. CDR1 SNHLY and CDR2 FYNNEI come from the germline V gene. CDR3 protein: CASSPDRGDQPQHF. CDR3 in DNA: TGTGCCAGCAGTCCCGACAGGGGAGATCAGCCCCAGCATTTT.

This clone has only one observation. The chain carries TRBV11-2 and TRBJ2-1; 7 bases fit TRBD2. Germline-derived CDR1 and CDR2 are SGHAT and FQNNGV. After removal of 5 bases from V and 0 bases from J, the junction contained 4 bases not matched to a gene. This CDR3 has 15 residues. The CDR3 coding sequence is TGTGCCAGCAGCAAGAGCGGGGTCTCCTACAATGAGCAGTTCTTC. This translates into CASSKSGVSYNEQFF.

Only a few counts were recorded for this clone. The chain joins TRBV2 to TRBJ2-3; TRBD2 matches at 11 bases. J gave up 8 bases and V 6 bases, and 7 bases lay outside the gene matches. The CDR3 spans 14 residues. CDR1 and CDR2 from the germline V gene are SNHLY and FYNNEI. For the CDR3, the DNA is TGTGCCAGCAGCATTAGCGGGGGGGCTGGTACGCAGTATTTT. This codes for CASSISGGAGTQYF.

This clone has a handful of counts. The V and J genes are TRBV6-1 and TRBJ1-5, with 7 bases that match TRBD1. The CDR3 covers 14 residues. The V segment lost 5 bases and the J segment 3 bases; nucleotides outside the gene matches: 4. Germline assignment: CDR1 MNHNS and CDR2 SASEGT. CDR3: CASSLQGINQPQHF. The CDR3 nucleotides are TGTGCCAGCAGTTTACAGGGGATCAATCAGCCCCAGCATTTT.